This T cell receptor beta chain was captured by sequencing in a study of CD8 T cells in Susac syndrome (dated by TCRdb to the late 2010s). Looking at the study overall: Whether CD8+ T cell activation and differentiation in Susac syndrome was antigen driven was tested using repertoire sequencing.

The investigation overall reported the following: The TCR sequencing and HLA analysis was acknowledged to have included a relatively small number of individuals.

Peripheral blood CD8+ and CD4+ T cells from healthy donors, Susac syndrome patients and multiple sclerosis patients were profiled by high-throughput TCR beta sequencing. The multiple sclerosis controls were treatment-naive patients who had stable or active relapsing-remitting disease and met the revised McDonald criteria. Bulk CD8+ and CD4+ T cells were purified magnetically by negative isolation, whereas CD8+ TEMRA cells were enriched by FACS. Blood was drawn into EDTA tubes, processed within 24 hours, and PBMCs were isolated by density gradient centrifugation. PBMCs intended for TCR sequencing were cryopreserved in liquid nitrogen and were subsequently thawed in a 37 degrees C water bath. The sorted or isolated CD4+, CD8+ and CD8+ TEMRA cells reached a purity of at least 90%. RNA was extracted using the RNeasy kit, and about 0.5 to 1 ug of the RNA was reverse transcribed with random hexamers. TCR beta CDR3 regions were amplified with the immunoSEQ multiplex PCR assay covering 54 Vbeta and 13 Jbeta segments. Bias from PCR amplification was corrected by using a synthetic template baseline for primer optimization and for computational correction. Under the source paper's analysis protocol: Reads were annotated to V, D and J genes according to IMGT and were analyzed with immunoSEQ Analyzer, with only productive sequences retained. To calculate clonality, Shannon entropy was normalized by log2 of the number of productive unique sequences and then subtracted from one. For each patient and control, public and private clones were evaluated within the 100 most prevalent clones. A clone was defined as Susac-specific if it was absent from the healthy and MS cohorts, from more than 850 published viral clones and from other ImmuneACCESS disease sequences. Clones were called with MiXCR by TCRdb after fastp trimmed the public reads at Q25, and only in-frame beta chains were retained. Identical CDR3 protein sequences are pooled into one entry, listed with their most common genes and DNA. TCRdb's processing, not the authors' own work, is the source of the V and J calls. For this sample the table gives approximately 200,000 distinct CDR3 sequences, of which around 95% were detected only once. The ten biggest clones cover 0.07% to 0.095% of the sample.

Regarding this clonotype: This clone's antigen is unknown. No much larger clone is present one base from it, and per-base qualities are unavailable.

CDR1 and CDR2 were assigned from the germline V gene as LGHNA and YNFKEQ. The CDR3 has 11 amino acids, counting the end cysteine and phenylalanine. CDR3 DNA only is kept here, 33 bases in frame from base 1. The junction carries 5 bases between V and J, which are trimmed by 2 bases and 6 bases respectively. This receptor chain uses TRBV4-2 and TRBJ2-7; a confident D gene designation cannot be given. The sequencing input was CD4+ T cells from PBMCs. The TCR sequence derives from a human donor with multiple sclerosis. At the DNA level, the sequence is TGTGCCAGCAGCCAAAAAAGCGAGCAGTACTTC. This sequence encodes CASSQKSEQYF.